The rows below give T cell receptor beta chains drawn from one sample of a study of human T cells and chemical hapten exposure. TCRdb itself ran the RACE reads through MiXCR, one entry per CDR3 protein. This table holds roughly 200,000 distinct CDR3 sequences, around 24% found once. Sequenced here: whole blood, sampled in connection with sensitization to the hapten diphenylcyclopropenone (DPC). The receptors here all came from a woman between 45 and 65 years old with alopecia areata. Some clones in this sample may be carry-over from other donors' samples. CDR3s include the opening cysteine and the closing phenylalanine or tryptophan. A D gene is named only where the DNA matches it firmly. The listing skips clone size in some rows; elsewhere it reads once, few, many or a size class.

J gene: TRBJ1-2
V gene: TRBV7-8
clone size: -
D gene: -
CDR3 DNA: TGTGCCAGCAGCTCCAAAACAGGACCGTCGCGCGGTTACCGCTTC
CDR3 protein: CASSSKTGPSRGYRF

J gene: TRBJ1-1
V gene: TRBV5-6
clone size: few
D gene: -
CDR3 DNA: TGTGCCAGCAGCCTCCCCATAAAGAACACTGAAGCTTTCTTT
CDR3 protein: CASSLPIKNTEAFF

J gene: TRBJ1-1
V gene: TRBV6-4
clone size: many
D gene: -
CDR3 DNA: TGTGCCAGCAGTGACTCTGCTGGAGGAAGCACTGAAGCTTTCTTT
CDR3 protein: CASSDSAGGSTEAFF

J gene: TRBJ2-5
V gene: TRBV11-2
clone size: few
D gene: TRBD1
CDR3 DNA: TGTGCCAGCAGCCTAGGGACAGGACAAGAGACCCAGTACTTC
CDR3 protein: CASSLGTGQETQYF

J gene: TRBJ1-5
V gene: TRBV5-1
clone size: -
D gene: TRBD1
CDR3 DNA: TGCGCCAGCAGCTTGACAGGGGGGAGCAATCAGCCCCAGCATTTT
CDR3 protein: CASSLTGGSNQPQHF

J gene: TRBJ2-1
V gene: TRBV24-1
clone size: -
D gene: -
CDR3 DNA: TGTGCCACCAGTGATTCCAATGGGCGCTCCTACAATGAGCAGTTCTTC
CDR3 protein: CATSDSNGRSYNEQFF

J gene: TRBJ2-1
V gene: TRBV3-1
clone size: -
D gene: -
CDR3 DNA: TGTGCCAGCAGCTCCTGGGAGCGGCCCTCCTACAATGAGCAGTTCTTC
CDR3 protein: CASSSWERPSYNEQFF

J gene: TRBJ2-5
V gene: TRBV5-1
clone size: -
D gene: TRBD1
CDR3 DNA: TGCGCCAGCAGCTACAGGGGACCTCAAGAGACCCAGTACTTC
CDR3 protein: CASSYRGPQETQYF

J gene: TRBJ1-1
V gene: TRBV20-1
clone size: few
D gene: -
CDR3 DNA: TGCAGTGCTAGACTAAAGGTGGGCACTGAAGCTTTCTTT
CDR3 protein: CSARLKVGTEAFF

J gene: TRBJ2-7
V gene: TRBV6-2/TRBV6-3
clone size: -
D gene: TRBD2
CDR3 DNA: TGTGCCAGCAGGACTAGCGCCTACGAGCAGTACTTC
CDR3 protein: CASRTSAYEQYF

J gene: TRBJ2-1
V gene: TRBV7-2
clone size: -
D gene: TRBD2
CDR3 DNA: TGTGCCATTACAACCGGGACTAGCGGCCGCCGTCGGTACAATGAGCAGTTCTTC
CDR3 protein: CAITTGTSGRRRYNEQFF

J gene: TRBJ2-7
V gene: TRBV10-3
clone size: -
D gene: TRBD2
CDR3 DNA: TGTGCCATCAGTGTTCGTAAGACTAGCGAACGCTACGAGCAGTACTTC
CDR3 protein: CAISVRKTSERYEQYF

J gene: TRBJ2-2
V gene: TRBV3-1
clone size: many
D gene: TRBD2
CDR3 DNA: TGTGCCAGCAGCCAATACCCAGGACTAGCGGGAGCTGGCACCGGGGAGCTGTTTTTT
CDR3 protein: CASSQYPGLAGAGTGELFF

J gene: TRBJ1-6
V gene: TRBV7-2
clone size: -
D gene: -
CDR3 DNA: TGTGCCAGCAGCGTCGAAGTCCGGAGGGCCCTCCACTTT
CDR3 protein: CASSVEVRRALHF

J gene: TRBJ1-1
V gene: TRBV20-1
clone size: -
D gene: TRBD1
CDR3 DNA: TGCAGTGCTCTCCCCACCCGACAGGGCCACACTGAAGCTTTCTTT
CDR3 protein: CSALPTRQGHTEAFF

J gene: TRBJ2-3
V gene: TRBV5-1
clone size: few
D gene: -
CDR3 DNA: TGCGCCAGCAGCATTAGCGGAGTGGAAGATACGCAGTATTTT
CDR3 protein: CASSISGVEDTQYF

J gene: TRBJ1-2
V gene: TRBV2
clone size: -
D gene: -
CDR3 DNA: TGTGCCAGCAGTGAAGAGAGCGGTGGCTATGGCTACACCTTC
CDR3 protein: CASSEESGGYGYTF

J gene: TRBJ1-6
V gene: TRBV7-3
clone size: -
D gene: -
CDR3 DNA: TGTGCCAGCAGCTTACAAGGTCCAGCGAATAATTCACCCCTCCACTTT
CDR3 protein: CASSLQGPANNSPLHF

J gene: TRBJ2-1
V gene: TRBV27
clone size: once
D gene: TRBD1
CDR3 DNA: TGTGCCACCCAAGACAGGGGCTACTACAATGAGCAGTTCTTC
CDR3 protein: CATQDRGYYNEQFF

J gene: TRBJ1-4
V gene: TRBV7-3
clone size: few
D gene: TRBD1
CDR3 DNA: TGTGCCAGCAGCAAGACAGGGAGAGTGGCTAATGAAAAACTGTTTTTT
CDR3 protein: CASSKTGRVANEKLFF

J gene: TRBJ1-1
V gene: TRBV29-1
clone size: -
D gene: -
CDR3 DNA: TGCAGCTCCGCCCTGACTCCCGGTGTAGAAGCTTTCTTT
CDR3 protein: CSSALTPGVEAFF

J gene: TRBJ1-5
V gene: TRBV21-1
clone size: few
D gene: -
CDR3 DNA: TGTGCCAGCAGCAAAGCGACAGGGGAGGAAGATAGAATCAATCAGCCCCAGCATTTT
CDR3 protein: CASSKATGEEDRINQPQHF

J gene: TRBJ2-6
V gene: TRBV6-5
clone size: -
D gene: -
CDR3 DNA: TGTGCCAGCAGATTGGACAACTCTGGGGCCAACGTCCTGACTTTC
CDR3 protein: CASRLDNSGANVLTF

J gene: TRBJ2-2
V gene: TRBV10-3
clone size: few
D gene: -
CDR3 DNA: TGTGCCATCAGTGGGAACGGGGAGCTGTTTTTT
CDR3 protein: CAISGNGELFF

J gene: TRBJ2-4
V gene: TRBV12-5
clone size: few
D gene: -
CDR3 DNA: TGTGCTAGTGGTTTGGGACAGCTGAAAAACATTCAGTACTTC
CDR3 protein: CASGLGQLKNIQYF

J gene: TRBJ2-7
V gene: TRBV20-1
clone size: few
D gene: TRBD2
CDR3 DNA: TGCAGTGCTAGCGGGGACTACACTGCCTCCTACGAGCAGTACTTC
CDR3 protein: CSASGDYTASYEQYF

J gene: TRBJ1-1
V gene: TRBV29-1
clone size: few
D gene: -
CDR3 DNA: TGCAGCGTACAGCCTCTGAACACTGAAGCTTTCTTT
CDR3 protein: CSVQPLNTEAFF

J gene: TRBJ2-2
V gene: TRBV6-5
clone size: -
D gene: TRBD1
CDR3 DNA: TGTGCCAGCAGTACAGAACAGGGGGGCACCGGGGAGCTGTTTTTT
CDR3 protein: CASSTEQGGTGELFF

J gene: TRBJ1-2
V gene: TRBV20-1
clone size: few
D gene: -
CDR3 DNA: TGCAGTGCTAGAGATCTGGCATATGGCTACACCTTC
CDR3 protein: CSARDLAYGYTF

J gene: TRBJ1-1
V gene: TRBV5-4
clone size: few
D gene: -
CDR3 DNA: TGTGCCAGCAGGAGGGGCCAGAACACTGAAGCTTTCTTT
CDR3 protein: CASRRGQNTEAFF

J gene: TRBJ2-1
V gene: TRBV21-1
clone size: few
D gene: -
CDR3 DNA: TGTGCCAGCAGCAAACCGGGACAGGTAGCGACTTTGGGGTACAATGAGCAGTTCTTC
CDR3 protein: CASSKPGQVATLGYNEQFF

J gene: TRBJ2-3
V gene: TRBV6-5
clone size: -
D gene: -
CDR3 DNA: TGTGCCAGCAGTTCCGTAGCGGCAAACATAGATACGCAGTATTTT
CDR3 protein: CASSSVAANIDTQYF

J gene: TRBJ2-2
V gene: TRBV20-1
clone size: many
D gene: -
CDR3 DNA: TGCAGTGCTAGAGGGGGGGGCGGCACCGGGGAGCTGTTTTTT
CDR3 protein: CSARGGGGTGELFF

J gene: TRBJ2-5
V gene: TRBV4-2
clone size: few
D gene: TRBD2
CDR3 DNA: TGTGCCAGCAGCCTAGGGAGCTCTAGCGGGAGGTCCTCCCAAGAGACCCAGTACTTC
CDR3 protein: CASSLGSSSGRSSQETQYF

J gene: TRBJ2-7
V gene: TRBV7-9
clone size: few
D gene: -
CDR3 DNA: TGTGCCAGCAGCCACTCCGGACTACCCCCCTACGAGCAGTACTTC
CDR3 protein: CASSHSGLPPYEQYF

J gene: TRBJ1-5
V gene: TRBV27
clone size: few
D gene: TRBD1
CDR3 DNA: TGTGCCAGCAGTTCTTTCGCGACAGGGGATCAGCCCCAGCATTTT
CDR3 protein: CASSSFATGDQPQHF

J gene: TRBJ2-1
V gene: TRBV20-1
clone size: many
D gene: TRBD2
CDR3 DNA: TGCAGTGCGGCGGCGGGGACTAGCGGGACTCCTGAGCAGTTCTTC
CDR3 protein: CSAAAGTSGTPEQFF

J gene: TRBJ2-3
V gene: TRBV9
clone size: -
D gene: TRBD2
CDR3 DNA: TGTGCCAGCAGCGCAAGCCCCGCGGGACTAGCATTGACAGATACGCAGTATTTT
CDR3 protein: CASSASPAGLALTDTQYF

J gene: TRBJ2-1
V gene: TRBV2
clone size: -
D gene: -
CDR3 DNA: TGTGCCATACGGACAGCCAATGAGCAGTTCTTC
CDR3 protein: CAIRTANEQFF

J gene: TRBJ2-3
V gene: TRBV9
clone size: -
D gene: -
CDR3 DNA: TGTGCCAGCAGCGTAGGTTCCTCGGGCACAGATACGCAGTATTTT
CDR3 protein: CASSVGSSGTDTQYF